The 2 T cell receptor beta chains listed next were all sequenced from one sample in a study of blood T cell repertoires in COVID-19 (dated by TCRdb to the early 2020s). The protocol used for the library was the immunoSEQ multiplex PCR assay. TCRdb limited this immuneACCESS table to in-frame rearrangements with V and J called. A share of clones is missing; checked studies link under half to unresolved V genes, and the rest is unexplained. The sample table shows a few hundred thousand clones, and 80% to 90% are seen once. Together, the top ten hold 5.5% to 6.5% of the sample. Sequenced input: peripheral blood. The receptors were sampled from a man between 60 and 75 years old with acute or convalescent COVID-19.

The genes are TRBV15 and TRBJ2-1; 10 bases align to TRBD2. CDR3 length: 15 residues. Germline values: CDR1 LNHNV, CDR2 YYDKDF (reference sequence). V shed 0 bases, J shed 12 bases, and the junction held 8 bases outside the gene matches. The CDR3 nucleotides are TGTGCCACCAGCAGAGATGGAAAGCGGGAGGGCCCGCAGTTCTTC. Translated: CATSRDGKREGPQFF.

The gene calls are TRBV11-1 and TRBJ2-1; TRBD1 aligns across 8 bases. CDR3 length: 16 residues. Germline loops: CDR1 SGHAT, CDR2 FQDESV (reference sequence). V was pared by 5 bases and J by 8 bases, with 14 bases of the junction left unmatched. CDR3 in amino acids: CASSQIRQGRRDEQFF. CDR3 DNA: TGTGCCAGCAGCCAAATCCGACAGGGGAGGAGGGATGAGCAGTTCTTC.